This TCR beta chain comes out of a study of T cell repertoires and HLA-DP antigens. For this clone: Its antigen remains unidentified.

Some clones are missing from TCRdb's copy, which holds only in-frame ones; the method was immunoSEQ multiplex PCR. Among 65,000 to 90,000 clones listed, around 80% were seen once. The sample consisted of CD4+ T cells from PBMCs. The sequence was collected from a man between 60 and 70 years old in good health and CMV-seronegative.

DNA for the CDR3: TGCGCCAGCAGCTTGGATGCAGGGGTAACCGGGGAGCTGTTTTTT. The encoded protein is CASSLDAGVTGELFF. This sequence joins TRBV5-1 and TRBJ2-2; tentatively, D is TRBD1 (6 bases). The germline gives CDR1 SGHRS, CDR2 YFSETQ. The germline V and J ends were trimmed by 0 bases and 5 bases, with 11 bases remaining between them. This CDR3 has 15 residues.